These 25 T cell receptor beta chains were sequenced from one sample in a study of beta chain features in type 1 diabetes. Isolated RNA was reverse transcribed in full, so expressed TCRB transcripts were sequenced. Some clones are missing from TCRdb's copy, which holds only in-frame ones; the method was immunoSEQ multiplex PCR. This sample has nearly 250,000 clones, with roughly two thirds found just once. Sequenced material: naive CD4+ T cells from blood. These receptors were collected from a man aged 30-40 years in good health.

This sequence joins TRBV29-1 and TRBJ2-4; D unresolved. The CDR3 extends over 13 amino acids. V lost 1 base, J lost 0 bases, and 4 bases lay in between. The germline gives CDR1 SQVTM, CDR2 ANQGSEA. The CDR3 sequence: CSVEVPAKNIQYF. DNA for the CDR3: TGCAGCGTTGAAGTGCCAGCCAAAAACATTCAGTACTTC.

The V call is TRBV7-2, the J call TRBJ2-3; 8 nucleotides line up with TRBD2. From germline, CDR1 is SGHTA and CDR2 FQGNSA. This CDR3 spans 12 amino acids. Losses at the gene ends were 4 bases for V and 9 bases for J; bases not matched to a gene: 3. The CDR3 DNA reads TGTGCCAGCAGCTCAGGCGGGGGGACGCAGTATTTT. This gives the protein CASSSGGGTQYF.

The chain combines TRBV30 with TRBJ2-5; 8 bases map to TRBD2. Germline loops: CDR1 GTSNPN, CDR2 SVGIG (reference sequence). This CDR3 is 14 amino acids long. V lost 2 bases, J lost 3 bases, and 5 bases stayed unmatched. The CDR3 sequence: CAWSFGLAEETQYF. The DNA for the CDR3 is TGTGCCTGGAGTTTCGGACTAGCCGAAGAGACCCAGTACTTC. Together with reference TRBV30 and TRBJ2-5, the CDR3 gives the full variable domain: SQTIHQWPATLVQPVGSPLSLECTVEGTSNPNLYWYRQAAGRGLQLLFYSVGIGQISSEVPQNLSASRPQDRQFILSSKKLLLSDSGFYLCAWSFGLAEETQYFGPGTRLLVL.

The DNA for the CDR3 is TGTGCCAGCAGGGGCACGCACTCTGGAAACACCATATATTTT. Protein product: CASRGTHSGNTIYF. This chain joins TRBV2 and TRBJ1-3; the D is unclear. The V end lost 6 bases, the J end lost 0 bases, and 9 bases lay between the germline ends. Germline loops: CDR1 SNHLY, CDR2 FYNNEI. The CDR3 contains 14 residues.

The chain recombines TRBV27 with TRBJ2-7; maybe TRBD1 (5 bases). CDR3 length: 16 residues. The V gene's germline CDR1 is MNHEY and CDR2 SMNVEV (reference sequence). V was clipped by 4 bases and J by 1 base, with 17 bases between them. CDR3 DNA: TGTGCCAGCAGTTCGATTCGCGGCCAGGGTTCCTACGAGCAGTACTTC. Translation: CASSSIRGQGSYEQYF.

The rearrangement links TRBV25-1 to TRBJ2-5, with D hard to call. CDR1 is MGHDK, CDR2 SYGVNS, per germline. The CDR3 is 15 amino acids. With 1 base removed from V and 0 bases from J, the gap between germline ends came to 9 bases. The CDR3 loop is CASSEWPANQETQYF. CDR3 in DNA: TGTGCCAGCAGTGAATGGCCAGCGAACCAAGAGACCCAGTACTTC.

J is TRBJ2-1 and V is TRBV9, with TRBD2 matching over 11 bases. The length of the CDR3 is 18 residues. V shed 4 bases and J 4 bases; nucleotides not matched to a gene: 13. Looked up from germline, CDR1 is SGDLS and CDR2 is YYNGEE. CDR3 DNA sequence: TGTGCCAGCAGCCCAGCCCCCCTACTAGCGGGAGATTACAATGAGCAGTTCTTC. Translated, it gives CASSPAPLLAGDYNEQFF. Based on the CDR3 plus reference TRBV9 and TRBJ2-1, the full variable domain is DSGVTQTPKHLITATGQRVTLRCSPRSGDLSVYWYQQSLDQGLQFLIQYYNGEERAKGNILERFSAQQFPDLHSELNLSSLELGDSALYFCASSPAPLLAGDYNEQFFGPGTRLTVL.

The chain joins TRBV29-1 to TRBJ2-4; no reliable D call. CDR1 is SQVTM and CDR2 is ANQGSEA in the germline V gene. V lost 4 bases to trimming and J lost 0 bases, with 7 bases between them. This CDR3 is 13 amino acids long. This CDR3 reads CSVVWGAKNIQYF. CDR3 nucleotide sequence: TGCAGCGTTGTGTGGGGAGCCAAAAACATTCAGTACTTC.

This clone appeared a few times. The V call is TRBV7-8, the J call TRBJ2-1; D not certain. From germline, CDR1 is SGHVS and CDR2 FQNEAQ. CDR3 length: 13 residues. V lost 1 base and J lost 2, with 3 bases in between. Written as DNA, the CDR3 is TGTGCCAGCAGCTTAGGGCCCTACAATGAGCAGTTCTTC. Translating it yields CASSLGPYNEQFF.

The chain is built from TRBV9 and TRBJ2-5; maybe TRBD1 (5 bases). This CDR3 is 15 amino acids long. Trimming took off 1 base at V and 5 bases at J, with 15 bases between the two ends. Germline V gene data show CDR1 as SGDLS and CDR2 as YYNGEE. In nucleotides, the CDR3 is TGTGCCAGCAGCGTATCCCCTCTACAGGAGGAGACCCAGTACTTC. This encodes CASSVSPLQEETQYF.

The CDR3 sequence: CASSQGFGGRYNEQFF. CDR3 coding DNA: TGTGCCAGCAGCCAAGGTTTTGGGGGCCGGTACAATGAGCAGTTCTTC. The rearrangement joins TRBV4-2 to TRBJ2-1, with a weak D call TRBD1 (6 bases). The CDR3 sequence is 16 residues long. Trimming removed 1 base at V and 4 bases at J, with 14 bases between. CDR1 is LGHNA and CDR2 is YNFKEQ in the germline V gene.

The rearrangement links TRBV25-1 to TRBJ2-7, with D unresolved. Between the trimmed V and J ends, which lost 6 bases and 2 bases, there was a span of 11 bases. Germline CDR1 MGHDK, CDR2 SYGVNS. CDR3 size: 13 residues. The CDR3 loop reads CASRTDGTYEQYF. The CDR3, as DNA: TGTGCCAGCAGAACGGACGGAACCTACGAGCAGTACTTC.

The chain links TRBV29-1 to TRBJ2-4; D not certain. Trimming took off 3 bases at V and 0 bases at J, with 9 bases between the two ends. The CDR3 has 14 amino acids. Looked up from germline, CDR1 is SQVTM and CDR2 is ANQGSEA. CDR3 protein: CSVEGQLAKNIQYF. CDR3 nucleotide sequence: TGCAGCGTTGAGGGTCAGCTAGCCAAAAACATTCAGTACTTC.

This clone was found a few times. V gene TRBV20-1 combines with J gene TRBJ2-1; D may correspond to TRBD1 or TRBD2 (5 bases each). The CDR3 is 11 amino acids. The germline gives CDR1 DFQATT, CDR2 SNEGSKA (reference sequence). The V gene lost 4 bases and the J gene lost 8 bases, with 9 bases spanning the gap. CDR3 amino acids: CSATRGDEQFF. The CDR3 DNA reads as TGCAGTGCTACAAGAGGGGATGAGCAGTTCTTC.

This clone was counted a few times. This chain links TRBV4-2 with TRBJ1-2; D perhaps matches TRBD1 (5 bases). V shed 4 bases and J shed 5 bases, with 17 bases lying between them. The CDR3 is 15 residues long. Per germline, CDR1 LGHNA and CDR2 YNFKEQ. The CDR3 loop is CASSRPEGALYGYTF. In DNA form, the CDR3 reads TGTGCCAGCAGCCGCCCCGAAGGGGCTCTGTATGGCTACACCTTC.

The genes are TRBV7-9 and TRBJ2-7; possibly TRBD1 for D (6 bases). Trimming shortened V by 5 bases and J by 5 bases, and 16 bases separated the two germline ends. Germline CDR1 reads SEHNR; CDR2 reads FQNEAQ (reference sequence). This CDR3 spans 14 amino acids. The CDR3 loop is CASSARTAGNEQYF. CDR3 bases: TGTGCCAGCAGCGCCCGGACAGCCGGGAACGAGCAGTACTTC.

The genes are TRBV4-3 and TRBJ2-3, with 10 nucleotides matching TRBD2. Germline CDR1 LGHNA, CDR2 YSLEER. V gave up 3 bases and J gave up 5 bases; unmatched junction bases: 2. The CDR3 totals 14 residues. Written as DNA, the CDR3 is TGCGCCAGCAGCCACCGACTAGCGGGAGATACGCAGTATTTT. This gives the protein CASSHRLAGDTQYF.

The gene calls are TRBV7-9 and TRBJ2-3; the D gene is possibly TRBD1 (5 bases). V was shortened by 5 bases and J by 3 bases, with 15 bases between the two germline ends. The CDR3 totals 15 residues. Germline loops: CDR1 SEHNR, CDR2 FQNEAQ (reference sequence). CDR3 loop: CASSRERAGTDTQYF. The CDR3 region has the DNA TGTGCCAGCAGCCGCGAACGAGCAGGGACAGATACGCAGTATTTT. Looking up the rest from reference TRBV7-9 and TRBJ2-3 gives the full variable domain: DTGVSQNPRHKITKRGQNVTFRCDPISEHNRLYWYRQTLGQGPEFLTYFQNEAQLEKSRLLSDRFSAERPKGSFSTLEIQRTEQGDSAMYLCASSRERAGTDTQYFGPGTRLTVL.

This chain links TRBV5-1 with TRBJ1-2; D is possibly TRBD1 (6 bases). Trimming removed 4 bases at V and 1 base at J, with 8 bases between. The length of the CDR3 is 13 residues. Germline assignment: CDR1 SGHRS and CDR2 YFSETQ. DNA of the CDR3: TGCGCCAGCAGCGTGGACAGTAACTATGGCTACACCTTC. Translating it yields CASSVDSNYGYTF.

V and J are TRBV30 and TRBJ1-1, with TRBD1 identical over 7 bases. Germline trimming cut 4 bases from V and 5 bases from J; bases unmatched to any gene: 13. CDR1 and CDR2 (germline): GTSNPN, SVGIG (reference sequence). The length of the CDR3 is 15 residues. The CDR3 loop is CAWTWDRLETTEAFF. In DNA form, the CDR3 reads TGTGCCTGGACCTGGGACAGATTGGAAACTACTGAAGCTTTCTTT.

J is TRBJ2-3 and V is TRBV4-3; the match to TRBD2 covers 10 bases. This CDR3 region has 16 residues. Germline V gene data show CDR1 as LGHNA and CDR2 as YSLEER. The V segment lost 4 bases and the J segment 0 bases; nucleotides outside the gene matches: 4. In DNA form, the CDR3 reads TGCGCCAGCAGCCCCCTGACTAGCGGGAGCACAGATACGCAGTATTTT. It encodes CASSPLTSGSTDTQYF.

CDR3 sequence reads: CSARTSGTYEQYF. As DNA, the CDR3 is TGCAGCGCAAGGACTAGCGGAACTTACGAGCAGTACTTC. The chain joins TRBV29-1 to TRBJ2-7, with 10 positions matching TRBD2. CDR3 length: 13 amino acids. The germline V gene encodes CDR1 SQVTM and CDR2 ANQGSEA. The J segment lost 4 bases and the V segment lost 7 bases, leaving 7 bases of the junction unmatched.

V usage is TRBV2 and J usage is TRBJ2-7; D is unresolved. V shed 2 bases and J shed 3 bases, with 5 bases lying between them. CDR1 is SNHLY, CDR2 FYNNEI, per germline. The CDR3 has 12 residues. The CDR3 coding sequence is TGTGCCAGCAGTGAAAATGTCTACGAGCAGTACTTC. It is translated as CASSENVYEQYF.

V usage is TRBV4-3 and J usage is TRBJ2-1, with 8 bases aligning to TRBD2. The CDR3 runs to 17 residues. The trim removed 1 base at V and 0 bases at J, leaving 5 bases unmatched. Germline V gene data show CDR1 as LGHNA and CDR2 as YSLEER. CDR3 sequence reads: CASSQGVAGISYNEQFF. The CDR3 nucleotides are TGCGCCAGCAGCCAAGGAGTAGCGGGAATCTCCTACAATGAGCAGTTCTTC.

In this sample, this clone turned up once. The chain combines TRBV29-1 with TRBJ1-1; 8 positions agree with TRBD1. CDR1 SQVTM and CDR2 ANQGSEA come from the germline V gene. Unmatched junction bases numbered 7, after V lost 6 bases and J lost 4 bases. This CDR3 is 13 amino acids long. This CDR3 reads CSVDRGLGTEAFF. CDR3 nucleotide sequence: TGCAGCGTAGACAGGGGATTGGGCACTGAAGCTTTCTTT.